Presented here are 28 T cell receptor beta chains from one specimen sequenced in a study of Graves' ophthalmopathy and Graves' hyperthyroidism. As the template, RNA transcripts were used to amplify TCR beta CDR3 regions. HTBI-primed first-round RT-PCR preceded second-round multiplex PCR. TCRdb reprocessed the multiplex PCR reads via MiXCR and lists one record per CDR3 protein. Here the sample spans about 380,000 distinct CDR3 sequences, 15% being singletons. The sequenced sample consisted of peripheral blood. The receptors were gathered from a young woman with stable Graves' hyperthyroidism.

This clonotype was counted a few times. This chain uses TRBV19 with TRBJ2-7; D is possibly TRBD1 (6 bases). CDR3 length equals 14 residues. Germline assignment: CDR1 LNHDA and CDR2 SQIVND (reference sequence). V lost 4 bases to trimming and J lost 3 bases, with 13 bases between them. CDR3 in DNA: TGTGCCAGTAGTAGGAAGGGGGTTGACTACGAGCAGTACTTC. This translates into CASSRKGVDYEQYF.

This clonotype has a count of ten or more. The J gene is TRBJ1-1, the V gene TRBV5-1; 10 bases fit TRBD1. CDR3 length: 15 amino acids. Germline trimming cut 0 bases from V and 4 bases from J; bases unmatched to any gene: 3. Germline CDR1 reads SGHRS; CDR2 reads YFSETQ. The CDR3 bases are TGCGCCAGCAGCTTGGGACAGGGGGCCGTCACTGAAGCTTTCTTT. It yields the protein CASSLGQGAVTEAFF.

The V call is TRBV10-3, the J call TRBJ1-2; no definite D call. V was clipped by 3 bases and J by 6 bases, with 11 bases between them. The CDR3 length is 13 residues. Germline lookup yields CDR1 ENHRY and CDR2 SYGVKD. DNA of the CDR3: TGTGCCATCAGTGATGAGAGGGTCCATGGCTACACCTTC. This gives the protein CAISDERVHGYTF.

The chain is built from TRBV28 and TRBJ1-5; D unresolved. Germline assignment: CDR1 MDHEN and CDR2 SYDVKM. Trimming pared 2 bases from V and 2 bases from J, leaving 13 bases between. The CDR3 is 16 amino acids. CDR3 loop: CASSLPRGSGNQPQHF. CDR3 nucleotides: TGTGCCAGCAGTTTACCTCGGGGAAGTGGCAATCAGCCCCAGCATTTT.

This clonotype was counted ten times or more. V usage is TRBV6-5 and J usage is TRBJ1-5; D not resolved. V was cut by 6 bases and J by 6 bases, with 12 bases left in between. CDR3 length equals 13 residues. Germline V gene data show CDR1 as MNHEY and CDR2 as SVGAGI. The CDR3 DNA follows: TGTGCCAGCAGGCCACTGGTCCGTCAGCCCCAGCATTTT. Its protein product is CASRPLVRQPQHF.

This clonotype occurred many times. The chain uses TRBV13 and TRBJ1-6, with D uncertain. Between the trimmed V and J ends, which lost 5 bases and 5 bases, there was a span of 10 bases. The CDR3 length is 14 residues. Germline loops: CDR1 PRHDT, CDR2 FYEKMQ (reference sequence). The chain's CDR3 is CASSPYTHNSPLHF. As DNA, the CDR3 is TGTGCCAGCAGCCCTTACACTCATAATTCACCCCTCCACTTT.

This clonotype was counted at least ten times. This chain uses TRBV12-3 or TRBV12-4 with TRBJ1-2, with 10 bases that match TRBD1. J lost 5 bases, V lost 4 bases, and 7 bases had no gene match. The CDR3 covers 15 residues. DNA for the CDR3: TGTGCCAGCAGTTCACTAGACAGGGGGCCGTATGGCTACACCTTC. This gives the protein CASSSLDRGPYGYTF.

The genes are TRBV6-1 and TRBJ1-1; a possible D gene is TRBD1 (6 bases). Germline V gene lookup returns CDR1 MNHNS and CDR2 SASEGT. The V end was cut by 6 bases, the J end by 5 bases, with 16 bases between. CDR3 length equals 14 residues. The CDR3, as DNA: TGTGCCAGCAGGCACACAGGGCCTCTAACTGAAGCTTTCTTT. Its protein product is CASRHTGPLTEAFF.

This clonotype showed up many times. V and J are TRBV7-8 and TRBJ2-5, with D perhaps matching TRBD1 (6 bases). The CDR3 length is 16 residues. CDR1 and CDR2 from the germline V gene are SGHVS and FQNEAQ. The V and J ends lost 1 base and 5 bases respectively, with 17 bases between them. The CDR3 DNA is TGTGCCAGCAGCTTAGTGCCCGCAGGGGTGGGGGAGACCCAGTACTTC. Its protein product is CASSLVPAGVGETQYF.

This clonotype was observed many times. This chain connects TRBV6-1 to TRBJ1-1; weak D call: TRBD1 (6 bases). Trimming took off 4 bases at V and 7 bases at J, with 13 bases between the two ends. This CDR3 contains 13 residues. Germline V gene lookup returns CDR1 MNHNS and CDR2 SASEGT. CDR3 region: CASSGPLGGEAFF. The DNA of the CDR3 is TGTGCCAGCAGTGGGCCCTTAGGGGGTGAAGCTTTCTTT.

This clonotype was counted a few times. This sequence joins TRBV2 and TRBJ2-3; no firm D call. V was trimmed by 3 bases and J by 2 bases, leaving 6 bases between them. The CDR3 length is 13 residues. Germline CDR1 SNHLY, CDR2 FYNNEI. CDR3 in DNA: TGTGCCAGCAGTGAGGTCAACACAGATACGCAGTATTTT. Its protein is CASSEVNTDTQYF.

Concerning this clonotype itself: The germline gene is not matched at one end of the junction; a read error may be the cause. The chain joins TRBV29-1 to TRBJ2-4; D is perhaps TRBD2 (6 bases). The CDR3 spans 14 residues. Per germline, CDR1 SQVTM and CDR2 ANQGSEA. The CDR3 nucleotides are TGCAGCGTCCAGTCGGGCAGGAGGGTGAACATTAAGTACTTC. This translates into CSVQSGRRVNIKYF.

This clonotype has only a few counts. The CDR3 is CASSYDGPYEQYF. The CDR3 DNA sequence: TGTGCCAGCAGCTATGACGGGCCCTACGAGCAGTACTTC. The V and J genes are TRBV11-2 and TRBJ2-7; D is unclear. Trimming cost V 4 bases and J 2 bases, with 9 bases left between them. CDR1 and CDR2 from the germline V gene are SGHAT and FQNNGV. The CDR3 extends over 13 amino acids.

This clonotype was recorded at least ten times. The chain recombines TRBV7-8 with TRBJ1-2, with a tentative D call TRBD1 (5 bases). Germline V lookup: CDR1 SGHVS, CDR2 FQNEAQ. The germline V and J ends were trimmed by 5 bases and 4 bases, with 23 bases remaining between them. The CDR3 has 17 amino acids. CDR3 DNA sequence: TGTGCCAGCAGCACTCGTCCCGGGACGGGAAGAGCCTATGGCTACACCTTC. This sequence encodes CASSTRPGTGRAYGYTF.

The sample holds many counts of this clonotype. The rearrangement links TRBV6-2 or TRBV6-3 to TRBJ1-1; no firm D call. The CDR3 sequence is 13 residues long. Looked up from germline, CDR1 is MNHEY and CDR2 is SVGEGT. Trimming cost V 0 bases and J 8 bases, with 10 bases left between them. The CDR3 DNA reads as TGTGCCAGCAGTTACTCAAGGGCGCCGGAAGCTTTCTTT. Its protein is CASSYSRAPEAFF.

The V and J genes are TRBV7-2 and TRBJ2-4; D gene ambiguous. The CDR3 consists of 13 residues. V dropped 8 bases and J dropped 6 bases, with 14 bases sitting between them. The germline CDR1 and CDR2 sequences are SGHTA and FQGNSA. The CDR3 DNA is TGTGCCAGCTGCACTACACAGATAAACATTCAGTACTTC. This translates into CASCTTQINIQYF.

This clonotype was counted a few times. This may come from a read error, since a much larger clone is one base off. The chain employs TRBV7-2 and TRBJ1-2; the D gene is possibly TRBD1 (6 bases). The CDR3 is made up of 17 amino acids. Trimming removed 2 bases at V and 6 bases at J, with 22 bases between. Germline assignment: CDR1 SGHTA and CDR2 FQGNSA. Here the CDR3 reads CASSLSRGAPDNHGYTF. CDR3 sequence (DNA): TGTGCCAGCAGCTTATCGCGGGGGGCACCTGACAACCATGGCTACACCTTC.

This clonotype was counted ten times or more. The CDR3 loop reads CASSTRTDYGYTF. The CDR3 bases are TGTGCCAGCAGTACCCGGACAGACTATGGCTACACCTTC. The rearrangement uses TRBV6-2 or TRBV6-3 and TRBJ1-2; perhaps TRBD1 as D (6 bases). Germline CDR1 and CDR2: MNHEY and SVGEGT. The CDR3 length is 13 residues. Trimming took 5 bases from V and 3 from J, leaving 10 bases between them.

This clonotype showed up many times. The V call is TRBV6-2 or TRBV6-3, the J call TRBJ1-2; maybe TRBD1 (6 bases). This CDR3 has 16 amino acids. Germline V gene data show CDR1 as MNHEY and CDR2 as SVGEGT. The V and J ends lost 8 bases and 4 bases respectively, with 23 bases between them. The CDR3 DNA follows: TGTGCCAGCGGATCGGCCTCTGGGCAGGGGACCTATGGCTACACCTTC. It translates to CASGSASGQGTYGYTF.

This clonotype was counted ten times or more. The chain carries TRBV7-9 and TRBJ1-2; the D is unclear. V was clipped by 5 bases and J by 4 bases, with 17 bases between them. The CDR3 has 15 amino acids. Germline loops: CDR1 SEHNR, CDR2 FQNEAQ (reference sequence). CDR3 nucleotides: TGTGCCAGCAGCCCCCTCACCTCCGGTATCTATGGCTACACCTTC. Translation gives CASSPLTSGIYGYTF.

CDR3 region: CSAAEAGSYEQYF. In DNA form, the CDR3 reads TGCAGTGCTGCGGAGGCGGGCTCCTACGAGCAGTACTTC. The V call is TRBV20-1, the J call TRBJ2-7; D might be TRBD2 (5 bases). CDR1 is DFQATT, CDR2 SNEGSKA, per germline (reference sequence). Trimming pared 5 bases from V and 0 bases from J, leaving 11 bases between. The CDR3 is made up of 13 amino acids.

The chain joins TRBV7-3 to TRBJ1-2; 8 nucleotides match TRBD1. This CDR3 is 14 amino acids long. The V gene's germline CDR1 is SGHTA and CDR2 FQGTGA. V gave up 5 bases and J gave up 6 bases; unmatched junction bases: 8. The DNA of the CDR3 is TGTGCCAGCAGCCCAACAGGGGGAACGGATGGCTACACCTTC. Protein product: CASSPTGGTDGYTF.

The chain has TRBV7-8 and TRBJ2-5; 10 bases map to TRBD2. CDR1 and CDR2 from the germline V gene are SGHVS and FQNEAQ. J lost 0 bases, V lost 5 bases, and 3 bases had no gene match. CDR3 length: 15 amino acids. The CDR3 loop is CASSRAGGYQETQYF. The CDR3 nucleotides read TGTGCCAGCAGCAGAGCGGGGGGGTACCAAGAGACCCAGTACTTC.

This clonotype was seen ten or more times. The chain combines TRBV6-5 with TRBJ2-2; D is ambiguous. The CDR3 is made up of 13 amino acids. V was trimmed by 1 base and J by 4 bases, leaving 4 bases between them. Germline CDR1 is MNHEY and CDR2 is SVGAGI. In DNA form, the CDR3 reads TGTGCCAGCAGTTACTTCCCCACCGGGGAGCTGTTTTTT. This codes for CASSYFPTGELFF.

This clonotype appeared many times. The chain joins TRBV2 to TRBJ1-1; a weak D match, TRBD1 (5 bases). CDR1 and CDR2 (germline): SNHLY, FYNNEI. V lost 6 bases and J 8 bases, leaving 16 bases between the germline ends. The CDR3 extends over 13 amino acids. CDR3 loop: CASSPRDSNEAFF. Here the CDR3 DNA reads TGTGCCAGCAGCCCACGGGACTCGAACGAAGCTTTCTTT.

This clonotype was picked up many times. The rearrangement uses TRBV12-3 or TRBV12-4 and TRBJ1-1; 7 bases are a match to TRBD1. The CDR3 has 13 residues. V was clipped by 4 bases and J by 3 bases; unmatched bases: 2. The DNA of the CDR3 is TGTGCCAGCAGTTCAGGGGGATACACTGAAGCTTTCTTT. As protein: CASSSGGYTEAFF.

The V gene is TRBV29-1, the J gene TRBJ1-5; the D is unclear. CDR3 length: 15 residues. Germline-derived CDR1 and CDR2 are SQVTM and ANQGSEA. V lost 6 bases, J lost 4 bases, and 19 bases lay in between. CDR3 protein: CSVSLAGTENQPQHF. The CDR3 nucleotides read TGCAGCGTCTCCCTGGCAGGAACGGAAAATCAGCCCCAGCATTTT. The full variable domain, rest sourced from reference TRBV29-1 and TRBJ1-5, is SAVISQKPSRDICQRGTSLTIQCQVDSQVTMMFWYRQQPGQSLTLIATANQGSEATYESGFVIDKFPISRPNLTFSTLTVSNMSPEDSSIYLCSVSLAGTENQPQHFGDGTRLSIL.

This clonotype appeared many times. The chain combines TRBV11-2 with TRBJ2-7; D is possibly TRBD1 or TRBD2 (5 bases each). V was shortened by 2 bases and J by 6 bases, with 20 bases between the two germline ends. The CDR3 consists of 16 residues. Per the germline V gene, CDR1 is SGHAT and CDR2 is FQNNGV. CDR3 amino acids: CASSLSPTRVGGEQYF. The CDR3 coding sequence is TGTGCCAGCAGCTTATCCCCGACCAGGGTAGGAGGCGAGCAGTACTTC.